These T cell receptor beta chains were read from a single sample in a study of molecular identifiers for immune sequencing clone quantification. TCRdb independently ran MiXCR on the PCR reads; one entry per CDR3 protein. The sample records about 510,000 distinct CDR3 sequences, around 23% being singletons. The material sequenced was naive CD8+ T cells from blood, with Jurkat cell RNA spiked in. The receptor source for this set is a human donor in good health. Some libraries in this study had Jurkat cell RNA spiked in. Both conserved end residues are part of each CDR3. Each record gives: CDR3 protein, CDR3 DNA, V gene, J gene, D gene, clone size. The D gene is left open where the match is weak. Clone size is shown for a subset of rows, as once, few, many or a class of expanded clone.

CASSSPTGAPNQPQHF,TGTGCCAGCAGTTCCCCTACAGGGGCACCCAATCAGCCCCAGCATTTT,TRBV6-6,TRBJ1-5,TRBD1,NA
CASSVNSRSTDTQYF,TGTGCCAGCAGCGTAAACTCCAGGAGCACAGATACGCAGTATTTT,TRBV9,TRBJ2-3,NA,many
CASSSTGSPTIIYEQYF,TGTGCCAGCAGCTCGACAGGAAGTCCGACTATCATCTACGAGCAGTACTTC,TRBV11-2,TRBJ2-7,NA,few
CAWSVVGFDTQYF,TGTGCCTGGAGTGTAGTCGGTTTCGATACGCAGTATTTT,TRBV30,TRBJ2-3,NA,NA
CASSQVRDYEQYF,TGCGCCAGCAGCCAAGTCAGGGACTACGAGCAGTACTTC,TRBV4-1,TRBJ2-7,NA,few
CASTGRGHYEQYF,TGTGCCAGCACCGGCAGGGGGCACTACGAGCAGTACTTC,TRBV12-3/TRBV12-4,TRBJ2-7,TRBD1,NA
CASSLRTDLSYEQYF,TGTGCCAGCAGCTTAAGAACGGACCTCTCCTACGAGCAGTACTTC,TRBV7-9,TRBJ2-7,NA,NA
CASSLGAGAHEQYF,TGTGCCAGCAGCTTGGGAGCGGGGGCCCACGAGCAGTACTTC,TRBV5-5,TRBJ2-7,TRBD2,NA
CASSPRQGGSPLHF,TGTGCCAGCAGTCCCCGGCAGGGTGGATCACCCCTCCACTTT,TRBV12-3/TRBV12-4,TRBJ1-6,NA,NA
CASSLYRPNTGELFF,TGTGCCAGCAGTTTATACAGGCCGAACACCGGGGAGCTGTTTTTT,TRBV12-3/TRBV12-4,TRBJ2-2,NA,few
CASSYHSGNIQYF,TGTGCCAGCAGCTACCACTCAGGAAACATTCAGTACTTC,TRBV11-2,TRBJ2-4,NA,many
CASSQTSGVRPYLHEQFF,TGTGCCAGCAGCCAGACTAGCGGAGTGCGTCCATATCTTCATGAGCAGTTCTTC,TRBV11-3,TRBJ2-1,TRBD2,NA
CASRPLAAQYEQYF,TGTGCCAGCAGACCACTAGCGGCCCAGTACGAGCAGTACTTC,TRBV7-9,TRBJ2-7,TRBD2,many
CASSSSGTYTTPGANVLTF,TGTGCCAGCAGCTCATCCGGGACTTATACTACCCCTGGGGCCAACGTCCTGACTTTC,TRBV7-9,TRBJ2-6,NA,few
CASSQRQGAWETQYF,TGTGCCAGCAGCCAACGACAGGGGGCTTGGGAGACCCAGTACTTC,TRBV7-9,TRBJ2-5,TRBD1,NA
CASSVWGAGETQYF,TGTGCCAGCAGTGTCTGGGGGGCCGGGGAGACCCAGTACTTC,TRBV6-1,TRBJ2-5,NA,few
CASSQEALLTFRDRRDGYTF,TGCGCCAGCAGCCAAGAGGCTCTATTAACCTTTCGGGACAGAAGAGATGGCTACACCTTC,TRBV4-3,TRBJ1-2,TRBD1,few
CASSLIRSPRRGGADTQYF,TGTGCCAGCAGCTTAATCCGAAGCCCGAGGCGGGGGGGCGCAGATACGCAGTATTTT,TRBV7-6,TRBJ2-3,TRBD2,many
CASSSPFSYEQYF,TGTGCCAGCAGCTCCCCGTTTTCCTACGAGCAGTACTTC,TRBV7-9,TRBJ2-7,NA,NA
CASSQDSIRRRASENTEAFF,TGCGCCAGCAGCCAAGATTCGATCCGCAGGCGGGCCAGCGAGAACACTGAAGCTTTCTTT,TRBV4-3,TRBJ1-1,NA,NA
CASSFSTGLAGGSTDTQYF,TGTGCCAGCAGTTTTTCTACGGGACTAGCGGGGGGGAGCACAGATACGCAGTATTTT,TRBV6-2/TRBV6-3,TRBJ2-3,TRBD2,NA
CASGLTDRARNTEAFF,TGCGCCAGCGGCCTCACGGACAGGGCCAGAAACACTGAAGCTTTCTTT,TRBV4-3,TRBJ1-1,TRBD1,NA
CASSHGGLLNTEAFF,TGTGCCAGCAGCCATGGGGGACTTCTGAACACTGAAGCTTTCTTT,TRBV12-3/TRBV12-4,TRBJ1-1,NA,many
CASSYSKGPPNEQFF,TGTGCCAGCAGTTACTCGAAAGGGCCACCAAATGAGCAGTTCTTC,TRBV6-2/TRBV6-3,TRBJ2-1,NA,NA
CASSLDFPTDTQYF,TGCGCCAGCAGCTTGGATTTTCCCACAGATACGCAGTATTTT,TRBV27,TRBJ2-3,NA,NA
CASSFGTFTDTQYF,TGTGCCAGCAGTTTCGGGACTTTCACAGATACGCAGTATTTT,TRBV12-3/TRBV12-4,TRBJ2-3,NA,few
CASSTYSGSAGYQETQYF,TGTGCCAGCAGTACCTATAGCGGCTCAGCCGGGTACCAAGAGACCCAGTACTTC,TRBV28,TRBJ2-5,NA,many
CASSQDGQGRTNTEAFF,TGCGCCAGCAGCCAAGACGGGCAGGGGCGGACGAACACTGAAGCTTTCTTT,TRBV4-1,TRBJ1-1,NA,few
CASSLGQGTESFF,TGTGCCAGCAGCTTAGGACAGGGGACCGAGTCTTTCTTT,TRBV5-8,TRBJ1-1,TRBD1,NA
CASSHSRSETFYEQYF,TGTGCCAGCAGCCACTCCCGCTCCGAAACCTTCTACGAGCAGTACTTC,TRBV7-9,TRBJ2-7,NA,NA
CASSGGTVTPDTQYF,TGCGCCAGCAGCGGGGGGACGGTAACCCCAGATACGCAGTATTTT,TRBV5-1,TRBJ2-3,NA,few